One sample yielded the 17 T cell receptor beta chains listed below, sequenced in a study of T-cell memory formation after mild COVID-19. TCRdb independently ran MiXCR on the 5' RACE reads; one entry per CDR3 protein. The sample consists of about 35,000 distinct CDR3 sequences, under 25% of them appearing once. The sample consisted of PBMCs or a T cell subset sorted from them (not recorded which). These receptors were collected from an adult who had mild COVID-19 (a few samples of this study predate the infection). Cell type and time point are not known.

The J gene is TRBJ2-1, the V gene TRBV4-1, with 11 bases identical to TRBD2. Germline lookup yields CDR1 MGHRA and CDR2 YSYEKL. The CDR3 extends over 15 amino acids. The ends lost 4 bases at V and 5 bases at J; junction bases unmatched: 4. In nucleotides, the CDR3 is TGCGCCAGCAGCCCCCGACTAGCGGGGAACAATGAGCAGTTCTTC. Translation: CASSPRLAGNNEQFF.

Many counts were recorded for this clonotype. This rearrangement joins TRBV7-2 to TRBJ2-7; D is ambiguous. Germline lookup yields CDR1 SGHTA and CDR2 FQGNSA. The V gene lost 5 bases and the J gene lost 7 bases, with 9 bases spanning the gap. The CDR3 length is 11 residues. CDR3: CASSPLREQYF. CDR3 bases: TGTGCCAGCAGCCCACTAAGGGAGCAGTACTTC.

This clonotype was seen many times. The rearrangement uses TRBV15 and TRBJ2-7; D remains ambiguous. This CDR3 contains 13 residues. V lost 0 bases and J 5 bases, leaving 8 bases between the germline ends. CDR1 is LNHNV and CDR2 is YYDKDF in the germline V gene (reference sequence). CDR3 nucleotides: TGTGCCACCAGCAGAGATCTAGTGAACGAGCAGTACTTC. Residues: CATSRDLVNEQYF.

This clonotype was recorded many times. The rearrangement joins TRBV10-3 to TRBJ2-1, with D tentatively TRBD2 (7 bases). V was shortened by 3 bases and J by 3 bases, with 21 bases between the two germline ends. The germline V gene encodes CDR1 ENHRY and CDR2 SYGVKD. The CDR3 length is 18 residues. CDR3 nucleotides: TGTGCCATCAGTGAAAAGGCACGGGGGGCGGTGTTCTACAATGAGCAGTTCTTC. Translated, it gives CAISEKARGAVFYNEQFF.

This clonotype is labeled as medium-sized (0.01 to 0.1%). The chain joins TRBV11-2 to TRBJ2-2; D perhaps matches TRBD1 (5 bases). The germline CDR1 and CDR2 sequences are SGHAT and FQNNGV. This CDR3 comprises 15 residues. V was pared by 5 bases and J by 3 bases, with 13 bases between. CDR3 DNA: TGTGCCAGCAGCCGAATCCCAGGGTACACCGGGGAGCTGTTTTTT. Translating gives CASSRIPGYTGELFF.

In this sample, this clonotype turned up many times. CDR3 in amino acids: CSARDNRQGAGGYTF. CDR3 sequence (DNA): TGCAGTGCTAGAGATAACCGACAGGGGGCCGGTGGCTACACCTTC. V gene TRBV20-1 combines with J gene TRBJ1-2, with 10 bases identical to TRBD1. From germline, CDR1 is DFQATT and CDR2 SNEGSKA (reference sequence). The CDR3 totals 15 residues. Trimming took 0 bases from V and 7 from J; bases not matched to a gene: 8.

At least ten counts were recorded for this clonotype. The genes are TRBV7-9 and TRBJ2-6, with 7 bases fitting TRBD1. The CDR3 loop spans 14 amino acids. V dropped 5 bases and J dropped 2; count of bases not matched to a gene: 0. Germline V CDR1 and CDR2: SEHNR, FQNEAQ (reference sequence). CDR3 in amino acids: CASSDRAGANVLTF. The CDR3 region has the DNA TGTGCCAGCAGCGACAGGGCTGGGGCCAACGTCCTGACTTTC.

By sample share, this clonotype is medium-sized. The chain links TRBV5-1 to TRBJ2-1, with 8 bases fitting TRBD2. The CDR3 loop spans 15 amino acids. CDR1 and CDR2 from the germline V gene are SGHRS and YFSETQ. With 0 bases clipped from V and 5 bases from J, the junction kept 4 bases outside the gene matches. Here the CDR3 DNA reads TGCGCCAGCAGCTTGGACGGGAGGGGGGACAATGAGCAGTTCTTC. As protein: CASSLDGRGDNEQFF.

This clonotype was counted at least ten times. The V call is TRBV5-1, the J call TRBJ2-7, with 9 bases identical to TRBD1. Germline CDR1 SGHRS, CDR2 YFSETQ. Trimming cost V 0 bases and J 3 bases; bases outside gene matches: 7. CDR3 length: 16 amino acids. This CDR3 is CASSLGPGTGNYEQYF. The CDR3 DNA is TGCGCCAGCAGCTTGGGACCCGGGACAGGGAACTACGAGCAGTACTTC.

The rearrangement joins TRBV11-2 to TRBJ2-7; D is unresolved. The germline V and J ends were trimmed by 1 base and 4 bases, with 8 bases remaining between them. The germline CDR1 and CDR2 sequences are SGHAT and FQNNGV. This CDR3 has 13 amino acids. The CDR3 region has the DNA TGTGCCAGCAGCTTAGGCCGGGTTTACGAGCAGTACTTC. Protein: CASSLGRVYEQYF.

The sample holds many counts of this clonotype. The rearrangement uses TRBV3-1 and TRBJ2-5, with 8 bases aligning to TRBD1. The CDR3 has 19 amino acids. The V gene end was trimmed by 3 bases and the J gene end by 5 bases; junction bases not matched to a gene: 20. Germline lookup yields CDR1 LGHDT and CDR2 YNNKEL (reference sequence). The CDR3 DNA is TGTGCCAGCAGCCAGCCAGGGGGCGTACTCCGAGCCGTCGGGGAGACCCAGTACTTC. Its protein is CASSQPGGVLRAVGETQYF.

This clonotype was seen many times. V and J are TRBV7-9 and TRBJ2-5, with D hard to call. The CDR3 sequence is 15 residues long. The germline CDR1 and CDR2 sequences are SEHNR and FQNEAQ (reference sequence). V was cut by 3 bases and J by 5 bases, with 16 bases left in between. CDR3 sequence reads: CASSFQSVIRETQYF. CDR3 nucleotide sequence: TGTGCCAGCAGCTTTCAATCAGTGATTCGGGAGACCCAGTACTTC.

This clonotype was counted ten times or more. This rearrangement joins TRBV5-1 to TRBJ2-1, with TRBD1 as a possible D gene (7 bases). Looked up from germline, CDR1 is SGHRS and CDR2 is YFSETQ. The CDR3 runs 15 residues. V was pared by 4 bases and J by 7 bases, with 18 bases between. CDR3 sequence reads: CASSPGGLQWNEQFF. For the CDR3, the DNA is TGCGCCAGCAGCCCAGGGGGACTCCAATGGAATGAGCAGTTCTTC. Based on the CDR3 plus reference TRBV5-1 and TRBJ2-1, the full variable domain is KAGVTQTPRYLIKTRGQQVTLSCSPISGHRSVSWYQQTPGQGLQFLFEYFSETQRNKGNFPGRFSGRQFSNSRSEMNVSTLELGDSALYLCASSPGGLQWNEQFFGPGTRLTVL.

This clonotype is medium-sized by share. The chain has TRBV11-2 and TRBJ2-3, with 8 bases aligning to TRBD2. This CDR3 region has 15 residues. Germline CDR1 reads SGHAT; CDR2 reads FQNNGV. With V trimmed by 2 bases and J by 4 bases, 5 bases remained unmatched. The CDR3 protein is CASSLNSGRSDTQYF. The CDR3 DNA follows: TGTGCCAGCAGCTTAAACAGCGGGAGATCAGATACGCAGTATTTT.

The chain uses TRBV12-3 or TRBV12-4 and TRBJ2-7; 8 positions match TRBD2. CDR3 length equals 13 residues. Trimming removed 6 bases from V and 2 bases from J; junction bases left unmatched: 3. CDR3 amino acids: CASSPGLAYEQYF. CDR3 DNA sequence: TGTGCCAGCAGCCCGGGACTAGCCTACGAGCAGTACTTC.

This clonotype is a singleton in its sample. The chain is built from TRBV5-1 and TRBJ2-4; maybe TRBD2 (5 bases). The CDR3 has 14 amino acids. Germline V CDR1 and CDR2: SGHRS, YFSETQ. Between the trimmed V and J ends, which lost 4 bases and 6 bases, there was a span of 14 bases. The CDR3 spells CASSPPAERNIQYF. CDR3 DNA sequence: TGCGCCAGCAGCCCTCCAGCGGAGAGAAACATTCAGTACTTC.

V usage is TRBV12-3 or TRBV12-4 and J usage is TRBJ2-3, with D uncertain. This CDR3 has 15 residues. V lost 6 bases, J lost 2 bases, and 15 bases lay in between. The CDR3: CASSTLRGFTDTQYF. The DNA of the CDR3 is TGTGCCAGCAGCACCCTGAGAGGCTTCACAGATACGCAGTATTTT.